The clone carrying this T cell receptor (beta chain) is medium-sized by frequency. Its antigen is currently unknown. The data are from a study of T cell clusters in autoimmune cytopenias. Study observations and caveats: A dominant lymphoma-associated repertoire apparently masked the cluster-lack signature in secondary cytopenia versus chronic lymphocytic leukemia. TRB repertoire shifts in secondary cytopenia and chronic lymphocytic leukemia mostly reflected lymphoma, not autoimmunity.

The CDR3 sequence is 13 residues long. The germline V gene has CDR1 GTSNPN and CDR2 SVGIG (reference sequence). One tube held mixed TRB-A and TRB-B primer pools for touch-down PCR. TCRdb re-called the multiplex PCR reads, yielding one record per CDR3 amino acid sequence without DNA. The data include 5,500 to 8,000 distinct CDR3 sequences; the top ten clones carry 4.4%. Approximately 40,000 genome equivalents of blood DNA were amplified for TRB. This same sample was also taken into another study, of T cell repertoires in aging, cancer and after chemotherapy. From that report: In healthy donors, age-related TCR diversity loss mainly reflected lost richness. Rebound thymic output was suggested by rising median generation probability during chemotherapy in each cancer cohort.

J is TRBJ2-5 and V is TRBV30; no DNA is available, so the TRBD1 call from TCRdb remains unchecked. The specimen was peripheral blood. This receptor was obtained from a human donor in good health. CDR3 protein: CAWSRGGGAVPYF.